This T cell receptor beta chain was retrieved from a study of OX40 agonist ivuxolimab in advanced cancers. Background on the whole study: The costimulatory receptor OX40 (CD134) was targeted by ivuxolimab, a fully human IgG2 agonistic monoclonal antibody. Intravenous ivuxolimab was administered to patients every 2 weeks at six dose levels: 0.01, 0.1, 0.3, 1.5, 3 and 10 mg/kg. Of the approximately 54 dose-escalation patients, hepatocellular carcinoma was present in some 19, melanoma in approximately 15, renal cell carcinoma in 9 and head and neck cancer in 9. In the dose-escalation cohort, 82.7% of patients were male, and the mean age was roughly 60 years, with a range of 23 to 79. Prior anti-PD-1, anti-PD-L1 or anti-CTLA-4 therapy was permitted, and checkpoint inhibitors had been received by less than 45% of dose-escalation patients. Partial responses were achieved by three dose-escalation patients, of whom one had hepatocellular carcinoma and two had cutaneous melanoma. The purpose of peripheral TCRbeta sequencing was to test whether ivuxolimab changed TCR sequence diversity and led to clonal T-cell expansion. The paper covers the monotherapy dose-escalation part of the phase I ivuxolimab trial, which included N of about 50 patients.

To sequence the TCRbeta CDR3 region, genomic DNA was isolated from the sorted cells. The immunoSEQ Assay was used for sequencing of TCRbeta CDR3 regions. Drawn from immuneACCESS, this table holds only the in-frame rearrangements with V and J called that TCRdb kept. Clones are partly lost; checked studies trace under half to an unresolved V gene and leave the rest unexplained. This sample is represented by under 20,000 clones; around 82% of them were singletons. The ten top clones hold under 4% of the sample. V is pared back by 2 bases and J by 7 bases, with 14 bases lying between the germline termini. Reading from cysteine to phenylalanine, the CDR3 counts 14 amino acids. Only the CDR3 DNA stays, 42 bases, in frame from base 1. The germline V gene encodes CDR1 SNHLY and CDR2 FYNNEI. Comments on this clone: Its binding antigen is unknown. No much larger clone is present one base from it, and per-base qualities are unavailable.

Patients with a history of autoimmune disease or receiving systemic immunosuppression were excluded from the trial. In every dose cohort, peripheral blood was drawn for TCR sequencing at baseline, cycle 4 day 1, and cycle 7 day 1. The samples were taken from a phase I, first-in-human, multicenter, open-label dose-escalation trial of ivuxolimab. The trial enrolled adults with locally advanced or metastatic head and neck squamous cell, hepatocellular, melanoma or renal cell carcinoma. CD4+ and CD8+ T cells were sorted separately from peripheral blood before TCR sequencing. The investigation overall reported the following: In partial responders in the 0.1-3.0 mg/kg groups, normalized peripheral clonal expansion was found to be among the lowest, especially among CD8+ T cells. Which antigens the clonally expanded peripheral T cells were specific for was not determined. After ivuxolimab, CD8+ T cells had more expanded clones than CD4+ T cells on average. Low levels of normalized T-cell clonal expansion were also seen in some nonresponding patients. At doses of 0.1 to 3.0 mg/kg, clonal expansion of both CD4+ and CD8+ blood T cells was observed from baseline to week 6.

The chain is assembled from TRBV2 and TRBJ1-1, with TRBD1 tentatively as D gene (5 bases match). The TCR was taken from an adult with an advanced solid tumor such as melanoma, head and neck, liver or kidney cancer. Source: CD4+ or CD8+ T cells sorted from blood, taken in a trial of the OX40 agonist ivuxolimab. CDR3 sequence: CASSERSGKIEAFF. The DNA sequence is as follows: TGTGCCAGCAGTGAACGGTCAGGGAAGATTGAAGCTTTCTTT.